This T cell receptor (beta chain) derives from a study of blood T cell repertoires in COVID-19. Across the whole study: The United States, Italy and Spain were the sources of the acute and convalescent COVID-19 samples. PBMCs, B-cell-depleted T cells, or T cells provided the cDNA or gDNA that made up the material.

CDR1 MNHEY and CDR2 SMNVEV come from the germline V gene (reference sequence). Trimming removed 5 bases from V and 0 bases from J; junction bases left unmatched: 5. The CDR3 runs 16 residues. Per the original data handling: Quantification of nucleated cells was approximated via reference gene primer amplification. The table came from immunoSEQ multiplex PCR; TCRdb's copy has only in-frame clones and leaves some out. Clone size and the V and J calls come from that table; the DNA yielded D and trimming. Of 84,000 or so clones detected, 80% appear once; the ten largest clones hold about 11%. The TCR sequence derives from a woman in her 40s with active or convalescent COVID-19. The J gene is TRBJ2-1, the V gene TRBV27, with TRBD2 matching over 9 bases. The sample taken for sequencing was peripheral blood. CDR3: CASSLTSGLSYNEQFF. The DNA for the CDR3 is TGTGCCAGCAGTCTGACTAGCGGTCTCTCCTACAATGAGCAGTTCTTC.